This T cell receptor beta chain was profiled in a study of shared clonotypes between healthy human individuals (dated by TCRdb to the early 2020s). Regarding the study in general: A couple of women and a few men aged 18 to 49 years were included in the cohort. For each donor, three plates each were used for CD4 naive and CD4 memory, two plates were used for CD8 naive, and one plate was used for CD8 memory. To estimate repertoire size and how much clonotypes are shared between individuals, the study performed deep sequencing of blood TCR repertoires from roughly five healthy adults. Libraries were prepared and TCR repertoires were sequenced by different laboratories using diverse techniques, in order to increase sequencing depth and limit assay-specific biases. Leukapheresis yielded between about 0.85 and 9 billion PBMCs per donor.

The donors were healthy, HIV-negative adults who had no recently reported acute infections or vaccinations. Only Caucasian adults living in Nashville, Tennessee, USA were represented among the donors. The CD8 memory samples were a combination of magnetically selected CD45RO+ cells and CCR7-negative CD45RA+ effector memory (TemRA) cells. After blood collection by leukapheresis, PBMCs were isolated using Ficoll-Histopaque density gradient centrifugation and then cryopreserved in the vapor phase of liquid nitrogen. Analytical flow cytometry was used to check the purity and quantity of each magnetically sorted T cell population. From each sorted fraction, genomic DNA was isolated and quantified by UV absorbance on a Nanodrop 2000c. In the germline V gene, CDR1 corresponds to MNHEY and CDR2 to SVGAGI. From cysteine to phenylalanine, the CDR3 is 15 amino acids long. The sequence is cut down to CDR3 DNA, 45 bases in frame from base 1. V is clipped by 6 bases and J by 4 bases, and the sequence between their germline boundaries is 18 bases long.

Overall results and qualifications from the work: Estimated clonotype richness was generally larger for naive than for memory subsets. Compared with non-shared clonotypes, the clonotypes found in all four sorted-subset donors had higher generation probabilities. Sampling was restricted to blood, and TCR repertoires in tissues likely differ from the TCR repertoires found in blood. Rarefaction of sorted-subset datasets indicated incomplete sequencing despite the large sequencing depth. Pairwise subsampling led to the expectation that sequencing depth would affect the degree of clonotype sharing among donors. The genetic and exposure-history diversity represented was limited by the small number of donors. Approximately 5% of naive CD4, 3.5% of naive CD8, 2.3% of memory CD4, and less than 0.45% of memory CD8 clonotypes were shared across four donors.

For this clone: Its antigen is unknown. Base qualities were left out, and no much larger clone turns up one base away.

TCR CDR3 regions were amplified from genomic DNA by multiplex PCR using the deep immunoSEQ assay. Extracted genomic DNA from each cell subset was spread evenly across all wells of several immunoSEQ 96-well plates, with each plate serving as a replicate. For sorted subsets, each replicate PCR was loaded with 200 ng genomic DNA, equivalent to 25,000 to 35,000 T cell genomes. Purified libraries were measured with a Qubit 3.0 fluorometer, size-checked on a Bioanalyzer 2100, and measured again with the KAPA Library Quantification kit. Every immunoSEQ 96-well plate was sequenced on a separate single-read 150-cycle Illumina NextSeq 550 flow cell. The original methods were these. Because only junctional sequences without quality scores were contained in the immunoSEQ output, filtering matching that applied to full-length reads could not be performed. To assign V/J genes and CDR3, sequences were annotated against IMGT germline references using PyIR, a Python wrapper for IgBLAST v1.9. Reads with weak V/J assignments (E-value above 1e-6), missing CDR3, stop codons, out-of-frame junctions, or ambiguous translated residues were removed. V3J clonotypes were defined by identical inferred V gene, J gene, and CDR3 amino acid sequence. Percentage overlap between repertoires was calculated by dividing the number of shared unique clonotypes by the size of the smaller repertoire. Richness of each repertoire was evaluated using RTK rarefaction, the Chao1 estimator, and Recon v2.1 estimates of unobserved clonotypes. Generation probabilities for all TCRbeta clonotypes obtained by the gDNA method from several donors were computed using OLGA. The table was pulled from immuneACCESS by TCRdb, which kept in-frame rearrangements only. Such tables lose some clones; where checked, under half of the loss comes from unresolved V genes, and the rest has no known cause. The V and J calls and the clone size are those of that table, but D and trimming were determined from the DNA. The table for this sample lists about 320,000 clones; around 86% of them were counted only once. The ten largest account for 15% to 20% of the sample.

The clonotype comes from a man between 18 and 35 years old in good health. Sequencing was done on a sample of memory CD8+ T cells sorted from blood. The cell subset or site label on this specimen signifies: CD45RO+ cells pooled with CCR7-negative TemRA cells. The rearrangement combines TRBV6-5 with TRBJ1-1; TRBD1 is possibly the D segment (6 matching bases). The CDR3 reads as follows: CASRDATGRGTEAFF. Here is the DNA: TGTGCCAGCAGGGACGCGACAGGAAGGGGCACTGAAGCTTTCTTT.